What follows are 18 T cell receptor beta chains derived from one specimen sequenced in a study of early T cells in non-severe SARS-CoV-2 infection (dated by TCRdb to about 2021). The library was made by 5' RACE. These reads were obtained on a NextSeq 500. Through fastp at Q25 and MiXCR, TCRdb rebuilt clones from the public reads, retaining in-frame beta chains. Rows are combined by CDR3 protein, so each entry shows the most common genes and DNA. The sample data list more than 90,000 distinct CDR3 sequences, and roughly 9.6% of these were observed just once. The ten largest account for roughly 5% of the sample. Sequenced sample: whole blood. The source of these receptors is an adult who was a healthcare worker with PCR-confirmed SARS-CoV-2 infection or an uninfected control (not recorded which).

This chain joins TRBV29-1 and TRBJ2-7, with 11 bases fitting TRBD2. Germline-derived CDR1 and CDR2 are SQVTM and ANQGSEA. V lost 4 bases and J lost 3; bases outside the gene matches: 11. CDR3 size: 16 residues. The CDR3 DNA is TGCAGCGTTGGACTAGCGGGAATGGGTCCCTACTACGAGCAGTACTTC. Residues: CSVGLAGMGPYYEQYF.

This clonotype was counted only a few times. The chain links TRBV18 to TRBJ1-5; the D is unclear. Germline CDR1 is KGHSH and CDR2 is LQKENI. V was trimmed by 3 bases and J by 2 bases, leaving 11 bases between them. This CDR3 spans 15 amino acids. The CDR3 protein is CASSPGVDGNQPQHF. Here the CDR3 DNA reads TGTGCCAGCTCACCGGGCGTGGATGGCAATCAGCCCCAGCATTTT. The full variable domain, its missing parts supplied by reference TRBV18 and TRBJ1-5, is NAGVMQNPRHLVRRRGQEARLRCSPMKGHSHVYWYRQLPEEGLKFMVYLQKENIIDESGMPKERFSAEFPKEGPSILRIQQVVRGDSAAYFCASSPGVDGNQPQHFGDGTRLSIL.

This clonotype was counted only a few times. The genes are TRBV4-1 and TRBJ2-3; 7 bases fit TRBD2. V gave up 4 bases and J gave up 3 bases; unmatched junction bases: 1. CDR1 is MGHRA, CDR2 YSYEKL, per germline. This CDR3 has 13 amino acids. The CDR3 spells CASSRAGTDTQYF. CDR3 nucleotide sequence: TGCGCCAGCAGCCGAGCGGGGACAGATACGCAGTATTTT.

This clonotype has a handful of counts. The chain employs TRBV5-4 and TRBJ2-1; no clear D gene. Trimming took 2 bases from V and 5 from J, leaving 11 bases between them. CDR1 and CDR2 (germline): SGHNT, YYREEE (reference sequence). This CDR3 is built from 14 residues. This CDR3 is CASSFDADHNEQFF. In DNA form, the CDR3 reads TGTGCCAGCAGCTTCGACGCGGATCACAATGAGCAGTTCTTC.

This clonotype was detected ten times or more. This chain connects TRBV6-1 to TRBJ1-5, with D possibly TRBD1 on 5 matching bases. This CDR3 is built from 16 residues. CDR1 and CDR2 from the germline V gene are MNHNS and SASEGT. With 0 bases removed from V and 2 bases from J, the gap between germline ends came to 11 bases. The CDR3 DNA follows: TGTGCCAGCAGTGAAGCATCAAGGGGACGCAATCAGCCCCAGCATTTT. It specifies CASSEASRGRNQPQHF.

This clonotype was seen only a few times. The chain combines TRBV9 with TRBJ1-6, with no clear D. CDR1 SGDLS and CDR2 YYNGEE come from the germline V gene. V was shortened by 1 base and J by 3 bases, with 5 bases between the two germline ends. There are 14 residues in the CDR3. Here the CDR3 reads CASSVRSYNSPLHF. The DNA for the CDR3 is TGTGCCAGCAGCGTACGGAGCTATAATTCACCCCTCCACTTT.

This clonotype has ten or more counts. This rearrangement joins TRBV24-1 to TRBJ2-5, with D maybe TRBD2 (6 bases). Germline V gives CDR1 KGHDR, CDR2 SFDVKD. This CDR3 comprises 13 residues. The ends were cut back, 10 bases at V and 3 bases at J, with 14 bases in the middle. The DNA for the CDR3 is TGTGCCACGCAGACGCCGGGGGAAGAGACCCAGTACTTC. It codes for CATQTPGEETQYF.

This clonotype was counted only a few times. The V gene is TRBV5-1, the J gene TRBJ2-5; no firm D call. V was shortened by 0 bases and J by 0 bases, with 12 bases between the two germline ends. The CDR3 totals 16 residues. Per the germline V gene, CDR1 is SGHRS and CDR2 is YFSETQ. The CDR3 DNA reads as TGCGCCAGCAGCTTGGCCGACGGGCCAGACCAAGAGACCCAGTACTTC. It specifies CASSLADGPDQETQYF.

Regarding this clonotype: Given a much more abundant clone one base away, this may be a read error. The CDR3 does not close with the conserved phenylalanine or tryptophan, likely indicating a read error. V usage is TRBV24-1 and J usage is TRBJ2-3; TRBD1 might be the D (5 bases). The CDR3 runs 14 residues. Trimming took 5 bases from V and 0 from J, leaving 8 bases between them. CDR1 is KGHDR and CDR2 is SFDVKD in the germline V gene. CDR3 sequence: CATSAKGSTDTQYS. In DNA form, the CDR3 reads TGTGCCACCAGTGCCAAGGGGAGCACAGATACGCAGTATTCT.

This clonotype showed up just a few times. The genes are TRBV7-9 and TRBJ1-1; D remains unclear. The CDR3 loop spans 14 amino acids. Trimming took 3 bases from V and 0 from J, leaving 8 bases between them. In germline, CDR1 is SEHNR, CDR2 FQNEAQ (reference sequence). CDR3 amino acids: CASSFLGMNTEAFF. In nucleotides, the CDR3 is TGTGCCAGCAGCTTTCTAGGGATGAACACTGAAGCTTTCTTT.

This clonotype has only a few counts. The chain uses TRBV12-3 or TRBV12-4 and TRBJ1-1; unclear D gene. CDR3 length: 13 residues. V gave up 3 bases and J gave up 2 bases, with 7 bases separating them. In nucleotides, the CDR3 is TGTGCCAGCAGTTTCTGGCTAAACACTGAAGCTTTCTTT. Translation: CASSFWLNTEAFF.

This clonotype was detected many times. This rearrangement joins TRBV5-4 to TRBJ2-5; weak D call: TRBD1 (7 bases). Deletions cut 2 bases from V and 5 bases from J, with 13 bases between. The CDR3 totals 14 residues. The germline gives CDR1 SGHNT, CDR2 YYREEE (reference sequence). CDR3 sequence (DNA): TGTGCCAGCAGCTTACAGACAGGGAGGGAGACCCAGTACTTC. Translation gives CASSLQTGRETQYF. The full variable domain, in which reference TRBV5-4 and TRBJ2-5 provide the parts outside the CDR3, is ETGVTQSPTHLIKTRGQQVTLRCSSQSGHNTVSWYQQALGQGPQFIFQYYREEENGRGNFPPRFSGLQFPNYSSELNVNALELDDSALYLCASSLQTGRETQYFGPGTRLLVL.

The table lists this clonotype with a few counts. This chain uses TRBV20-1 with TRBJ1-4; D may be TRBD1 (6 bases). CDR1 is DFQATT and CDR2 is SNEGSKA in the germline V gene (reference sequence). The V end was cut by 6 bases, the J end by 7 bases, with 18 bases between. The length of the CDR3 is 14 residues. In nucleotides, the CDR3 is TGCAGTGCCCTTCCCCTGGGGGCTTTTGAAAAACTGTTTTTT. This translates into CSALPLGAFEKLFF.

This clonotype occurred many times. The chain recombines TRBV7-2 with TRBJ2-7; D perhaps matches TRBD2 (5 bases). The germline V gene has CDR1 SGHTA and CDR2 FQGNSA. The V end was cut by 5 bases, the J end by 0 bases, with 17 bases between. The length of the CDR3 is 16 residues. The CDR3 loop reads CASSRESVRGSYEQYF. CDR3 coding DNA: TGTGCCAGCAGCCGCGAGTCAGTCCGGGGCTCCTACGAGCAGTACTTC.

This clonotype was seen a handful of times. The chain has TRBV20-1 and TRBJ1-1; 12 nucleotides line up with TRBD1. The germline V gene encodes CDR1 DFQATT and CDR2 SNEGSKA (reference sequence). The CDR3 contains 20 residues. The V and J ends lost 0 bases and 0 bases, in that order; junction bases with no gene match: 14. The CDR3 coding sequence is TGCAGTGCTAGAGATCCCCGGGACAGGGGGCTTTCCTCTATGAACACTGAAGCTTTCTTT. Its translation: CSARDPRDRGLSSMNTEAFF.

In this sample, this clonotype turned up many times. The chain has TRBV27 and TRBJ1-1, with unresolved D. This CDR3 is built from 17 residues. Germline CDR1 MNHEY, CDR2 SMNVEV (reference sequence). V lost 5 bases and J 0 bases, leaving 19 bases between the germline ends. The CDR3 nucleotides read TGTGCCAGCAGTACTTACGAGGGCGGTCCTTTGAACACTGAAGCTTTCTTT. This gives the protein CASSTYEGGPLNTEAFF.

This clonotype was recorded many times. The gene calls are TRBV5-1 and TRBJ1-2, with a tentative D call TRBD1 (6 bases). The length of the CDR3 is 13 residues. V was pared by 4 bases and J by 9 bases, with 16 bases between. Looked up from germline, CDR1 is SGHRS and CDR2 is YFSETQ. CDR3 DNA: TGCGCCAGCAGCCCGGAGGGGGGCAGTCGCTACACCTTC. As protein: CASSPEGGSRYTF.

This rearrangement joins TRBV18 to TRBJ1-1, with D tentatively TRBD1 (6 bases). Germline V gives CDR1 KGHSH, CDR2 LQKENI. Between the trimmed V and J ends, which lost 1 base and 4 bases, there was a span of 16 bases. CDR3 size: 16 residues. CDR3 protein: CASSPLPRTATTEAFF. For the CDR3, the DNA is TGTGCCAGCTCACCACTACCGAGGACAGCGACCACTGAAGCTTTCTTT.